A selection of T cell receptor beta chains follows, all from one sample in a study of cytomegalovirus exposure and HLA in healthy donors. Assay used: immunoSEQ multiplex PCR; TCRdb lists only in-frame clones, some missing. Here the sample spans roughly 63,000 clones, about 65% being singletons. The sample taken for sequencing was PBMCs. Every receptor here comes from a man aged 50-60 years in good health and CMV-seropositive. The CDR3 runs from the conserved cysteine through the conserved F or W. A D gene is named only where the DNA matches it firmly. Some rows mark clone size as missing; the rest say once, few, many or name a class of expanded clone.

j_gene: TRBJ1-1
d_gene: -
v_gene: TRBV28
abundance: few
CDR3aa: CASSFFGEAFF
CDR3nt: TGTGCCAGCAGTTTCTTTGGCGAAGCTTTCTTT

j_gene: TRBJ2-6
d_gene: -
v_gene: TRBV5-6
abundance: -
CDR3aa: CASILWAGSPTANVLTF
CDR3nt: TGTGCCAGCATTTTATGGGCCGGGAGCCCGACGGCCAACGTCCTGACTTTC

j_gene: TRBJ1-5
d_gene: -
v_gene: TRBV7-9
abundance: -
CDR3aa: CASSGGGINQPQHF
CDR3nt: TGTGCCAGCAGCGGGGGGGGAATCAATCAGCCCCAGCATTTT

j_gene: TRBJ1-3
d_gene: -
v_gene: TRBV6-6
abundance: few
CDR3aa: CASSYRELGNTIYF
CDR3nt: TGTGCCAGCAGTTACCGGGAGCTGGGAAACACCATATATTTT

j_gene: TRBJ2-7
d_gene: TRBD1
v_gene: TRBV6-4
abundance: once
CDR3aa: CASTKGQTPYEQYF
CDR3nt: TGTGCCAGCACAAAGGGACAGACACCCTACGAGCAGTACTTC

j_gene: TRBJ1-6
d_gene: TRBD1
v_gene: TRBV7-2
abundance: -
CDR3aa: CASSSRDSRLNSPLHF
CDR3nt: TGTGCCAGCAGCTCCCGGGACAGCCGTCTGAATTCACCCCTCCACTTT

j_gene: TRBJ2-5
d_gene: TRBD1
v_gene: TRBV4-2
abundance: -
CDR3aa: CASSQTGVGVTQYF
CDR3nt: TGTGCCAGCAGCCAAACAGGGGTGGGCGTGACCCAGTACTTC

j_gene: TRBJ1-2
d_gene: TRBD1
v_gene: TRBV30
abundance: once
CDR3aa: CAWSENRGPSF
CDR3nt: TGTGCCTGGAGCGAGAACAGGGGGCCCTCCTTC

j_gene: TRBJ1-3
d_gene: -
v_gene: TRBV5-1
abundance: -
CDR3aa: CASSLAAGSSGNTIYF
CDR3nt: TGCGCCAGCAGCTTGGCGGCGGGAAGCTCTGGAAACACCATATATTTT

j_gene: TRBJ2-5
d_gene: TRBD1
v_gene: TRBV5-1
abundance: -
CDR3aa: CASSLGGQGLETQYF
CDR3nt: TGCGCCAGCAGCTTGGGAGGACAGGGCTTAGAGACCCAGTACTTC

j_gene: TRBJ2-2
d_gene: TRBD1
v_gene: TRBV2
abundance: -
CDR3aa: CASDEGARGTGELFF
CDR3nt: TGTGCCAGTGATGAGGGGGCCAGGGGCACCGGGGAGCTGTTTTTT

j_gene: TRBJ1-1
d_gene: -
v_gene: TRBV18
abundance: -
CDR3aa: CASSPGGAMNTEAFF
CDR3nt: TGTGCCAGCTCACCAGGGGGCGCCATGAACACTGAAGCTTTCTTT